The 20 T cell receptor beta chains in this list originate from one sample, sequenced in a study of blood T cell repertoires in COVID-19. The assay was immunoSEQ multiplex PCR, and TCRdb's table has in-frame clones only and misses some. The profile shows about 140,000 clones, roughly 84% of them singletons. The sample taken for sequencing was PBMCs or T cells enriched from blood (not recorded which). The receptor set was obtained from a man aged 40-49 years with acute COVID-19.

J is TRBJ1-2 and V is TRBV7-2, with D hard to call. Germline loops: CDR1 SGHTA, CDR2 FQGNSA. V dropped 1 base and J dropped 7 bases, with 13 bases sitting between them. CDR3 length: 14 amino acids. The CDR3 sequence: CASSLGVGIRGYTF. The DNA for the CDR3 is TGTGCCAGCAGCTTAGGAGTGGGCATCCGTGGCTACACCTTC.

The rearrangement links TRBV7-2 to TRBJ2-1, with 8 bases aligning to TRBD1. CDR1 is SGHTA and CDR2 is FQGNSA in the germline V gene. V was pared by 0 bases and J by 3 bases, with 1 base of the junction left unmatched. This CDR3 is 15 amino acids long. The CDR3 DNA is TGTGCCAGCAGCTTAGCCACAGGGGGCTACAATGAGCAGTTCTTC. Its translation: CASSLATGGYNEQFF.

The J gene is TRBJ2-1, the V gene TRBV7-2; D is unresolved. Germline-derived CDR1 and CDR2 are SGHTA and FQGNSA. V was clipped by 0 bases and J by 2 bases, with 8 bases between them. The CDR3 is 15 residues long. The CDR3 is CASSLAGSTYNEQFF. CDR3 DNA sequence: TGTGCCAGCAGCTTAGCGGGCAGTACCTACAATGAGCAGTTCTTC.

V and J are TRBV5-6 and TRBJ1-2, with 7 nucleotides matching TRBD1. The CDR3 extends over 19 amino acids. Germline CDR1 reads SGHDT; CDR2 reads YYEEEE. V shed 0 bases and J 4 bases; nucleotides not matched to a gene: 18. CDR3 region: CASSLERRGSTGDAYGYTF. CDR3 DNA: TGTGCCAGCAGCTTGGAGCGTCGCGGTAGTACAGGGGATGCCTATGGCTACACCTTC.

The chain carries TRBV6-5 and TRBJ1-2; 7 positions match TRBD1. The ends lost 6 bases at V and 3 bases at J; junction bases unmatched: 4. The germline gives CDR1 MNHEY, CDR2 SVGAGI. The length of the CDR3 is 13 residues. The CDR3 loop reads CASSKGADYGYTF. CDR3 nucleotide sequence: TGTGCCAGCAGCAAGGGGGCGGACTATGGCTACACCTTC.

The chain links TRBV7-2 to TRBJ2-7, with D perhaps TRBD1 (6 bases). From germline, CDR1 is SGHTA and CDR2 FQGNSA. The CDR3 runs to 15 residues. The germline V and J ends were trimmed by 3 bases and 2 bases, with 14 bases remaining between them. CDR3 loop: CASSFLVTGAYEQYF. For the CDR3, the DNA is TGTGCCAGCAGCTTCCTTGTGACAGGAGCCTACGAGCAGTACTTC.

This chain joins TRBV18 and TRBJ2-7; D may be TRBD1 (7 bases). Germline assignment: CDR1 KGHSH and CDR2 LQKENI. V dropped 3 bases and J dropped 3 bases, with 15 bases sitting between them. This CDR3 has 15 residues. CDR3 DNA sequence: TGTGCCAGCTCACCTCCATCAGGGGGGTTCTACGAGCAGTACTTC. As protein: CASSPPSGGFYEQYF.

The chain's CDR3 is CASSLGLGTSGRGGELFF. CDR3 coding DNA: TGTGCCAGCAGCTTAGGCCTCGGGACTAGCGGAAGAGGGGGGGAGCTGTTTTTT. This chain joins TRBV7-6 and TRBJ2-2; TRBD2 matches 11 bases. This CDR3 contains 18 residues. The germline V gene encodes CDR1 SGHVS and CDR2 FNYEAQ. V gave up 1 base and J gave up 8 bases; unmatched junction bases: 12.

V and J are TRBV25-1 and TRBJ2-3; a weak D match, TRBD1 (5 bases). The CDR3 is 15 amino acids. CDR1 is MGHDK and CDR2 is SYGVNS in the germline V gene. Trimming shortened V by 7 bases and J by 1 base, and 15 bases separated the two germline ends. The CDR3 here is CASTRKDSGTDTQYF. In DNA, the CDR3 is TGTGCCAGCACCCGTAAAGACAGCGGCACAGATACGCAGTATTTT.

The chain is built from TRBV5-1 and TRBJ2-5, with D unresolved. V lost 1 base and J 0 bases, leaving 7 bases between the germline ends. Germline values: CDR1 SGHRS, CDR2 YFSETQ. The CDR3 runs to 14 residues. In nucleotides, the CDR3 is TGCGCCAGCAGCTTGACAGTGTACCAAGAGACCCAGTACTTC. This gives the protein CASSLTVYQETQYF.

This clone was picked up one time. This chain connects TRBV29-1 to TRBJ1-2, with a weak D call TRBD1 (5 bases). Germline V gene sequence: CDR1 SQVTM, CDR2 ANQGSEA. This CDR3 contains 12 residues. Trimming shortened V by 7 bases and J by 7 bases, and 16 bases separated the two germline ends. CDR3 coding DNA: TGCAGCGCCGAAACCGACAGTGGTGGCTACACCTTC. It specifies CSAETDSGGYTF.

The V call is TRBV9, the J call TRBJ1-5; D remains unclear. V lost 0 bases and J 6 bases, leaving 7 bases between the germline ends. Germline-derived CDR1 and CDR2 are SGDLS and YYNGEE. The CDR3 runs 13 residues. CDR3 loop: CASSVDGGQPQHF. The CDR3, as DNA: TGTGCCAGCAGCGTAGATGGCGGTCAGCCCCAGCATTTT.

The chain is built from TRBV7-8 and TRBJ2-7, with TRBD2 as a possible D gene (6 bases). V was shortened by 6 bases and J by 3 bases, with 9 bases between the two germline ends. This CDR3 is built from 12 residues. Germline V gene sequence: CDR1 SGHVS, CDR2 FQNEAQ. For the CDR3, the DNA is TGTGCCAGCAGGCGGGACCTCTACGAGCAGTACTTC. Its translation is CASRRDLYEQYF. Full variable domain (remainder filled in from reference TRBV7-8 and TRBJ2-7): GAGVSQSPRYKVAKRGQDVALRCDPISGHVSLFWYQQALGQGPEFLTYFQNEAQLDKSGLPSDRFFAERPEGSVSTLKIQRTQQEDSAVYLCASRRDLYEQYFGPGTRLTVT.

The V call is TRBV11-2, the J call TRBJ2-3; 7 bases fit TRBD1. V was pared by 2 bases and J by 2 bases, with 13 bases of the junction left unmatched. The CDR3 is 18 amino acids. Germline V gene lookup returns CDR1 SGHAT and CDR2 FQNNGV. In nucleotides, the CDR3 is TGTGCCAGCAGCTTACCCCTATGGGGGACAGAATACACAGATACGCAGTATTTT. Translated, it gives CASSLPLWGTEYTDTQYF.

The chain combines TRBV6-2 or TRBV6-3 with TRBJ2-7; 7 bases agree with TRBD2. The CDR3 loop spans 14 amino acids. Germline CDR1 and CDR2: MNHEY and SVGEGT. V was pared by 5 bases and J by 2 bases, with 6 bases of the junction left unmatched. The CDR3 loop is CASSLGGLTYEQYF. CDR3 nucleotides: TGTGCCAGCAGTCTGGGAGGGCTAACCTACGAGCAGTACTTC.

The chain couples TRBV28 to TRBJ1-1, with a weak D call TRBD1 (6 bases). Germline assignment: CDR1 MDHEN and CDR2 SYDVKM. V was pared by 6 bases and J by 7 bases, with 18 bases between. The CDR3 sequence is 14 residues long. CDR3 in amino acids: CASSFKQGQLEAFF. In DNA, the CDR3 is TGTGCCAGCAGCTTTAAACAGGGACAACTTGAAGCTTTCTTT.

The chain recombines TRBV7-2 with TRBJ2-5, with a tentative D call TRBD1 (6 bases). The CDR3 length is 11 residues. Trimming left V 2 bases short and J 10 bases short, with 8 bases between. The V gene's germline CDR1 is SGHTA and CDR2 FQGNSA. Here the CDR3 reads CASSLQGNQYF. CDR3 DNA: TGTGCCAGCAGCTTACAGGGGAACCAGTACTTC.

The chain links TRBV12-3 or TRBV12-4 to TRBJ2-3; 10 nucleotides match TRBD1. V gave up 4 bases and J gave up 10 bases; unmatched junction bases: 5. The CDR3 sequence is 13 residues long. The CDR3 bases are TGTGCCAGCAGTTCCGCGACAGGGGGCGCGCAGTATTTT. The encoded protein is CASSSATGGAQYF.

This clone was recorded once. The V gene is TRBV7-2, the J gene TRBJ2-1, with D tentatively TRBD1 (5 bases). Per germline, CDR1 SGHTA and CDR2 FQGNSA. The CDR3 loop spans 17 amino acids. The V and J ends lost 2 bases and 0 bases respectively, with 14 bases between them. In nucleotides, the CDR3 is TGTGCCAGCAGCTTATTTCACAGGAGCCGCTCCTACAATGAGCAGTTCTTC. Translating gives CASSLFHRSRSYNEQFF.

A note on this clone: Sequence at one end of the junction differs from germline and may be a read error. This chain links TRBV10-1 with TRBJ1-1, with a weak D call TRBD1 (5 bases). The germline CDR1 and CDR2 sequences are WNHNN and SYGVQD (reference sequence). The CDR3 runs 13 residues. The CDR3 region has the DNA TGTGGGGCCCAGGCGGACGGGAACACTGAAGCTTTCTTT. Translated, it gives CGAQADGNTEAFF.